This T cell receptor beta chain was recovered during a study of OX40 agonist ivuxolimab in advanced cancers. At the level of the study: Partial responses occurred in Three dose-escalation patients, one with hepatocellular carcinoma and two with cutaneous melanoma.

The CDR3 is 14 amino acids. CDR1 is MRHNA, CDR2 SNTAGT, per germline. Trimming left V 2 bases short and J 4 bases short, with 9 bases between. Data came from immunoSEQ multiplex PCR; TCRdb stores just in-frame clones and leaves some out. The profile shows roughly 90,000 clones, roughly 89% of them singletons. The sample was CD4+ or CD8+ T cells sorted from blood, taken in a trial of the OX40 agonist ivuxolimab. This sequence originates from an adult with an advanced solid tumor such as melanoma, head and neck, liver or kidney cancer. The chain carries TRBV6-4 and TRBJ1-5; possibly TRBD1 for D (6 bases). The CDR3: CASSDGGRNQPQHF. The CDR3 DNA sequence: TGTGCCAGCAGTGACGGGGGCAGGAATCAGCCCCAGCATTTT.